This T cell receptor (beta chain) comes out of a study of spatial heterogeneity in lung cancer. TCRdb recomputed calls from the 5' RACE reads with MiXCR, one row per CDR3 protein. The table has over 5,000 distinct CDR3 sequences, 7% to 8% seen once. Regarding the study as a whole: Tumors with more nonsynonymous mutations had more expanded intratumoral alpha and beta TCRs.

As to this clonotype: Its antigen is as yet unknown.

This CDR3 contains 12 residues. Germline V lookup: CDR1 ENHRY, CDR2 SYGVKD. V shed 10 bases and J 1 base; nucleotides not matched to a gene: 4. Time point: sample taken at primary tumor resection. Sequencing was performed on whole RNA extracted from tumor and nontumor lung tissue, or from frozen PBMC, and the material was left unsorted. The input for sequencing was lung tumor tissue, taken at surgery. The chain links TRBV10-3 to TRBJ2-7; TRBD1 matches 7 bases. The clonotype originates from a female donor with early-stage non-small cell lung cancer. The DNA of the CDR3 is TGTGCCACCGGGGACAGATCCTACGAGCAGTACTTC. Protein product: CATGDRSYEQYF.